Sequencing of this T cell receptor beta chain was carried out in a study of regulatory T cells. Every patient with CD3G deficiency had evidence of autoimmunity. At testing, patients were 2 to 39 years old, with reduced naive and increased memory T-cell proportions. Study-level findings and limits: Skewed V and J usage and few unique V-J pairs marked patient repertoires, most in Tregs. Patient CD8+ T cells trended toward lower Shannon entropy than controls.

As for this clone: The target antigen is unknown.

V lost 5 bases, J lost 3 bases, and 11 bases lay in between. This CDR3 has 14 amino acids. Germline CDR1 reads MNHNS; CDR2 reads SASEGT. Primers: 52 TRBV forward and 13 TRBJ reverse. Using immunoSEQ multiplex PCR, the repertoire was profiled, and TCRdb retains in-frame clones only, with some absent. The data show fewer than 13,000 clones, with 84% seen just once and roughly a tenth held by the top ten. This rearrangement joins TRBV6-1 to TRBJ1-5; D might be TRBD1 (6 bases). Sequencing was done on a sample of CD8+ T cells sorted from blood. The TCR originated in a person aged 18-29 years with CD3G deficiency. CDR3 coding DNA: TGTGCCAGCAGTACCCGACAGGCCAATCAGCCCCAGCATTTT. It specifies CASSTRQANQPQHF.